A single sample is the source of the 28 T cell receptor beta chains below, sequenced in a study of blood T cell repertoires in COVID-19 (dated by TCRdb to about 2020). The library was obtained by the immunoSEQ multiplex PCR assay. As stored in TCRdb, this immuneACCESS dataset retains in-frame rearrangements with V and J assigned. A fraction of the clones does not appear; measured against another copy, unresolved V genes explain less than half of the discrepancy, and the remainder lacks a known reason. The sample table lists a few hundred thousand clones, about nine tenths of them with a count of one. The ten largest clonotypes hold roughly 2.1% of the sample. Sequencing input: peripheral blood. The receptors were sampled from a young man with active or convalescent COVID-19.

J is TRBJ2-3 and V is TRBV5-1; 8 bases match TRBD2. Germline CDR1 and CDR2: SGHRS and YFSETQ. Trimming cost V 0 bases and J 2 bases; bases outside gene matches: 5. The CDR3 consists of 16 residues. CDR3 amino acids: CASSLVGSGTTDTQYF. The CDR3 coding sequence is TGCGCCAGCAGCTTGGTAGGTAGCGGGACCACAGATACGCAGTATTTT.

This chain joins TRBV7-9 and TRBJ2-1; the match to TRBD1 covers 9 bases. V lost 1 base and J lost 10; bases outside the gene matches: 11. The CDR3 runs to 16 residues. CDR1 and CDR2 (germline): SEHNR, FQNEAQ (reference sequence). The CDR3 nucleotides read TGTGCCAGCAGCTTAGAAGGGGGACAGGGCCGTTTCGAGCAGTTCTTC. Encoded protein: CASSLEGGQGRFEQFF.

Here the CDR3 DNA reads TGTGCCAGCAGCTCTGGGACAGGGGGGCAAGAGACCCAGTACTTC. The encoded protein is CASSSGTGGQETQYF. The chain joins TRBV7-9 to TRBJ2-5, with 11 bases matching TRBD1. The CDR3 is 15 amino acids. Germline V gene sequence: CDR1 SEHNR, CDR2 FQNEAQ (reference sequence). Germline trimming cut 4 bases from V and 2 bases from J; bases unmatched to any gene: 3.

This rearrangement joins TRBV5-4 to TRBJ2-3; maybe TRBD1 (6 bases). V lost 4 bases, J lost 2 bases, and 8 bases lay in between. Germline CDR1 reads SGHNT; CDR2 reads YYREEE (reference sequence). The CDR3 spans 13 residues. DNA of the CDR3: TGTGCCAGCAGCCGACAGGACACAGATACGCAGTATTTT. It specifies CASSRQDTDTQYF.

The rearrangement joins TRBV27 to TRBJ1-5; D is uncertain. V lost 5 bases and J lost 0, with 8 bases in between. Germline CDR1 and CDR2: MNHEY and SMNVEV (reference sequence). CDR3 size: 14 residues. CDR3 sequence: CASSGGDSNQPQHF. CDR3 bases: TGTGCCAGCAGTGGAGGCGATAGCAATCAGCCCCAGCATTTT.

The genes are TRBV5-1 and TRBJ1-4, with TRBD1 matching 8 bases. There are 14 residues in the CDR3. Trimming cost V 6 bases and J 4 bases; bases outside gene matches: 5. Per germline, CDR1 SGHRS and CDR2 YFSETQ. CDR3 in amino acids: CASTGQGRNEKLFF. The DNA of the CDR3 is TGCGCCAGCACCGGACAGGGCCGTAATGAAAAACTGTTTTTT.

The rearrangement joins TRBV25-1 to TRBJ2-1; weak D call: TRBD2 (6 bases). This CDR3 region has 15 residues. Germline assignment: CDR1 MGHDK and CDR2 SYGVNS. V was trimmed by 7 bases and J by 2 bases, leaving 15 bases between them. The CDR3 spells CASTPGAGAYNEQFF. The DNA of the CDR3 is TGTGCCAGCACCCCCGGAGCGGGTGCCTACAATGAGCAGTTCTTC.

CDR3 sequence reads: CASSLIAQETQYF. CDR3 DNA: TGTGCCAGCAGCTTAATAGCCCAAGAGACCCAGTACTTC. The chain is built from TRBV7-8 and TRBJ2-5, with D hard to call. The V gene lost 2 bases and the J gene lost 1 base, with 5 bases spanning the gap. Per the germline V gene, CDR1 is SGHVS and CDR2 is FQNEAQ. The CDR3 consists of 13 residues.

This chain joins TRBV2 and TRBJ2-1, with D possibly being TRBD1 (5 bases). V was pared by 7 bases and J by 8 bases, with 15 bases between. Germline CDR1 is SNHLY and CDR2 is FYNNEI. The CDR3 runs 13 residues. For the CDR3, the DNA is TGTGCCAGCAATGGGGCTCAGCTGGATGAGCAGTTCTTC. Amino acid sequence: CASNGAQLDEQFF.

This chain connects TRBV5-1 to TRBJ2-3; 8 bases fit TRBD2. This CDR3 contains 13 residues. Germline assignment: CDR1 SGHRS and CDR2 YFSETQ. The J segment lost 2 bases and the V segment lost 6 bases, leaving 2 bases of the junction unmatched. CDR3 bases: TGCGCCAGCACGCGGGGGGACACAGATACGCAGTATTTT. Amino acids: CASTRGDTDTQYF.

The chain carries TRBV2 and TRBJ2-1; D not resolved. The V end lost 3 bases, the J end lost 9 bases, and 15 bases lay between the germline ends. CDR1 is SNHLY, CDR2 FYNNEI, per germline. This CDR3 region has 14 residues. Written as DNA, the CDR3 is TGTGCCAGCAGTGAGAGTCAGAGGATGGTTGAGCAGTTCTTC. It translates to CASSESQRMVEQFF.

To note about this clone: A junction boundary mismatches the germline segment, possibly from a read error. This chain joins TRBV4-3 and TRBJ1-6; no reliable D call. Per germline, CDR1 LGHNA and CDR2 YSLEER. The CDR3 consists of 15 residues. In DNA form, the CDR3 reads TGCGCCCGCAGCCGAAACCGGGAGGACAATTCACCCCTCCACTTT. It codes for CARSRNREDNSPLHF.

This chain connects TRBV6-5 to TRBJ2-2; TRBD2 matches 8 bases. The ends lost 5 bases at V and 6 bases at J; junction bases unmatched: 5. The CDR3 contains 14 residues. Germline-derived CDR1 and CDR2 are MNHEY and SVGAGI. The CDR3 DNA is TGTGCCAGCAGTAGCGGGGGAAGGGCCGGGGAGCTGTTTTTT. Protein product: CASSSGGRAGELFF.

The genes are TRBV7-6 and TRBJ1-4, with D possibly matching TRBD1 (5 bases). Per the germline V gene, CDR1 is SGHVS and CDR2 is FNYEAQ. The V and J ends lost 2 bases and 3 bases respectively, with 10 bases between them. This CDR3 contains 15 residues. CDR3: CASSLIAGANEKLFF. The DNA for the CDR3 is TGTGCCAGCAGCTTAATCGCGGGGGCTAATGAAAAACTGTTTTTT.

The rearrangement uses TRBV4-3 and TRBJ1-1; D is unclear. Trimming removed 1 base from V and 0 bases from J, with 6 bases in between. Germline V gene lookup returns CDR1 LGHNA and CDR2 YSLEER. This CDR3 spans 14 amino acids. The chain's CDR3 is CASSQVIVNTEAFF. The CDR3 DNA reads as TGCGCCAGCAGCCAAGTGATAGTGAACACTGAAGCTTTCTTT.

The genes are TRBV11-2 and TRBJ2-1; maybe TRBD2 (5 bases). V gave up 1 base and J gave up 4 bases, with 14 bases separating them. Germline V gene lookup returns CDR1 SGHAT and CDR2 FQNNGV. CDR3 length: 16 amino acids. Here the CDR3 reads CASSLVGRGRYNEQFF. CDR3 bases: TGTGCCAGCAGCTTAGTTGGTCGGGGAAGATACAATGAGCAGTTCTTC.

The CDR3 here is CASSPRGTTYEQYF. The CDR3 DNA is TGTGCCAGCAGCCCCCGGGGGACCACCTACGAGCAGTACTTC. This chain connects TRBV7-2 to TRBJ2-7, with TRBD2 as a possible D gene (6 bases). Germline CDR1 is SGHTA and CDR2 is FQGNSA. The CDR3 has 14 residues. Trimming left V 5 bases short and J 2 bases short, with 13 bases between. Variable domain in full (rest from reference TRBV7-2 and TRBJ2-7): GAGVSQSPSNKVTEKGKDVELRCDPISGHTALYWYRQSLGQGLEFLIYFQGNSAPDKSGLPSDRFSAERTGGSVSTLTIQRTQQEDSAVYLCASSPRGTTYEQYFGPGTRLTVT.

The chain recombines TRBV18 with TRBJ1-6, with a possible D match to TRBD1 (5 bases). Germline V gene sequence: CDR1 KGHSH, CDR2 LQKENI. V was pared by 2 bases and J by 3 bases, with 5 bases between. The CDR3 spans 14 residues. CDR3 amino acids: CASSPDSYNSPLHF. Written as DNA, the CDR3 is TGTGCCAGCTCACCAGACAGCTATAATTCACCCCTCCACTTT.

This clone occurred once. This chain joins TRBV27 and TRBJ2-1; perhaps TRBD2 as D (6 bases). This CDR3 spans 15 amino acids. Per germline, CDR1 MNHEY and CDR2 SMNVEV (reference sequence). The V and J ends lost 7 bases and 1 base respectively, with 14 bases between them. The chain's CDR3 is CASTAGGPSYNEQFF. The DNA of the CDR3 is TGTGCCAGCACCGCCGGAGGGCCTTCCTACAATGAGCAGTTCTTC.

The chain uses TRBV9 and TRBJ2-1, with 12 nucleotides matching TRBD1. Germline lookup yields CDR1 SGDLS and CDR2 YYNGEE. The CDR3 spans 15 residues. The junction had 6 bases not matched to a gene; V was cut back by 2 bases and J by 9 bases. This CDR3 reads CASSVSGQGAFEQFF. In DNA form, the CDR3 reads TGTGCCAGCAGCGTTTCGGGACAGGGGGCGTTTGAGCAGTTCTTC.

This chain uses TRBV7-9 with TRBJ1-3; TRBD1 matches at 11 bases. CDR3 size: 15 residues. Losses at the gene ends were 5 bases for V and 7 bases for J; bases not matched to a gene: 7. CDR1 is SEHNR and CDR2 is FQNEAQ in the germline V gene (reference sequence). The CDR3 DNA sequence: TGTGCCAGCAGCCCAAGGACAGGGGGCATGAACACCATATATTTT. Its protein is CASSPRTGGMNTIYF.

J is TRBJ1-2 and V is TRBV19, with 9 positions matching TRBD1. The CDR3 runs to 15 residues. V lost 3 bases, J lost 7 bases, and 9 bases stayed unmatched. Looked up from germline, CDR1 is LNHDA and CDR2 is SQIVND (reference sequence). Here the CDR3 DNA reads TGTGCCAGTAGTATCACAGGGGGCAGGCGGGGTGGCTACACCTTC. Amino acid sequence: CASSITGGRRGGYTF.

The CDR3 sequence: CASSRTSGGFSKNIQYF. The CDR3 bases are TGTGCCAGCAGTCGGACTAGCGGGGGGTTTTCCAAAAACATTCAGTACTTC. The gene calls are TRBV6-2 or TRBV6-3 and TRBJ2-4; TRBD2 aligns across 14 bases. The junction had 5 bases not matched to a gene; V was cut back by 5 bases and J by 2 bases. CDR1 MNHEY and CDR2 SVGEGT come from the germline V gene. The CDR3 contains 17 residues.

The J gene is TRBJ2-2, the V gene TRBV28, with D possibly matching TRBD2 (5 bases). CDR1 and CDR2 (germline): MDHEN, SYDVKM. The CDR3 extends over 18 amino acids. V was trimmed by 5 bases and J by 0 bases, leaving 19 bases between them. The DNA for the CDR3 is TGTGCCAGCAGTACAGAACTACTAGACCTCGCGAACACCGGGGAGCTGTTTTTT. Encoded protein: CASSTELLDLANTGELFF.

V gene TRBV14 combines with J gene TRBJ1-6, with D maybe TRBD1 (5 bases). Germline lookup yields CDR1 SGHDN and CDR2 FVKESK. V lost 10 bases and J lost 6, with 13 bases in between. The length of the CDR3 is 13 residues. The DNA for the CDR3 is TGTGCCACCAACCGACAGCCTAATTCACCCCTCCACTTT. Amino acid sequence: CATNRQPNSPLHF.

The chain uses TRBV24-1 and TRBJ1-2; D perhaps matches TRBD1 (5 bases). CDR3 length: 14 amino acids. V lost 6 bases and J lost 6, with 16 bases in between. Looked up from germline, CDR1 is KGHDR and CDR2 is SFDVKD. CDR3 loop: CATSQWFREDGYTF. In DNA, the CDR3 is TGTGCCACCAGTCAATGGTTCAGGGAAGATGGCTACACCTTC.

V is TRBV19 and J is TRBJ2-3, with 7 bases lining up with TRBD1. The V gene's germline CDR1 is LNHDA and CDR2 SQIVND (reference sequence). This CDR3 region has 13 residues. Trimming at V came to 2 bases and at J to 6 bases, leaving 2 bases not matched to a gene. In DNA, the CDR3 is TGTGCCAGTAGTATAACAGGGGTGGATACGCAGTATTTT. Translating gives CASSITGVDTQYF.

The rearrangement uses TRBV2 and TRBJ1-2; D is unclear. The CDR3 totals 12 residues. The V gene lost 2 bases and the J gene lost 5 bases, with 6 bases spanning the gap. CDR1 SNHLY and CDR2 FYNNEI come from the germline V gene. The DNA for the CDR3 is TGTGCCAGCAGTGAATTGAGTTATGGCTACACCTTC. It yields the protein CASSELSYGYTF.